Sequencing of this T cell receptor (beta chain) was carried out in a study of OX40 agonist ivuxolimab in advanced cancers. This clone was observed once. With V trimmed by 5 bases and J by 7 bases, 12 bases remained unmatched. Germline CDR1 WSHSY, CDR2 SAAADI. The CDR3 is made up of 15 amino acids. TCRdb keeps only in-frame clones here, not all; method: immunoSEQ multiplex PCR. The data contain about 73,000 clones, about 88% of them singletons. The chain uses TRBV10-2 and TRBJ2-7; 9 bases line up with TRBD1. The sequencing here drew on CD4+ or CD8+ T cells sorted from blood, taken in a trial of the OX40 agonist ivuxolimab. The sequence was obtained from an adult with an advanced solid tumor such as melanoma, head and neck, liver or kidney cancer. The chain's CDR3 is CASSSSGTGTREQYF. CDR3 in DNA: TGCGCCAGCAGTTCTTCCGGGACAGGGACGAGAGAGCAGTACTTC.